This T cell receptor beta chain comes out of a study of vaccination effects on CD4 cells after COVID-19. Study-level background: The cohort was immunized with two doses of either the BNT162b2 or mRNA-1273 vaccine. Overall study results and limits: The vaccine-induced clones of healthy vaccinees included only 1 of 255 that cross-reacted with common cold coronaviruses.

CDR1 and CDR2 from the germline V gene are SGHRS and YFSETQ. There are 15 residues in the CDR3. The V gene end was trimmed by 0 bases and the J gene end by 7 bases; junction bases not matched to a gene: 4. For this clone: Its antigen is not identified.

Data came from immunoSEQ multiplex PCR; TCRdb stores just in-frame clones and leaves some out. The sample consists of over 20,000 clones, around 70% of them appearing once. Peptide-pool stimulation followed by sequencing identified expanded antigen-specific CD4+ clonotypes in the ViraFEST assay. Following 10 days of culture, CD4+ T cells were isolated. Vaccine recipients, nucleocapsid antibody negative, had no prior SARS-CoV-2 infection. The source was CD4+ T cells from PBMCs cultured with HCoV-229E spike peptides, collected before COVID-19 vaccination. This chain joins TRBV5-1 and TRBJ2-1, with 10 positions matching TRBD2. This receptor was obtained from a human donor who received a COVID-19 vaccine. Here the CDR3 reads CASSLGAGGVNEQFF. In nucleotides, the CDR3 is TGCGCCAGCAGCTTGGGAGCGGGAGGGGTTAATGAGCAGTTCTTC.